This TCR beta chain is from a study of early T cells in non-severe SARS-CoV-2 infection. Study context: Chains were not paired, and sequencing was done on bulk RNA from unsorted whole blood.

Study-wide points: Matching against VDJdb likely underestimated virus-specific expansions, favoring anti-spike CD8.

With 0 bases removed from V and 5 bases from J, the gap between germline ends came to 16 bases. The CDR3 consists of 15 residues. Germline CDR1 is DFQATT and CDR2 is SNEGSKA (reference sequence). Note on this clonotype: The antigen is not known.

Attachment of unique molecular identifiers was made to individual cDNA molecules. Each CDR3 protein is one row after TCRdb ran MiXCR on the 5' RACE reads. The sample lists about 77,000 distinct CDR3 sequences; 12% were seen once. Sequenced here: whole blood, sampled at baseline. The rearrangement joins TRBV20-1 to TRBJ1-1; D might be TRBD1 (6 bases). The TCR sequence derives from an adult who was a healthcare worker with PCR-confirmed SARS-CoV-2 infection or an uninfected control (not recorded which). The donor label of this sample is uncertain. The CDR3 coding sequence is TGCAGTGCTAGAGAGCCACGGGGGGCCGGGACTGAAGCTTTCTTT. Translation gives CSAREPRGAGTEAFF.